Listed here are 7 T cell receptor beta chains from one sample, sequenced in a study of blood T cell repertoires in COVID-19. Sequencing used immunoSEQ multiplex PCR; TCRdb keeps in-frame clones, though not all of them. The table has fewer than 350,000 clones, 85% to 90% seen once. The sequencing input was peripheral blood. The receptors were gathered from a woman in her thirties with COVID-19, enrolled during active disease.

V is TRBV13 and J is TRBJ2-7, with 7 nucleotides matching TRBD1. CDR1 and CDR2 from the germline V gene are PRHDT and FYEKMQ (reference sequence). This CDR3 is built from 15 residues. J was trimmed by 3 bases and V by 5 bases; bases with no gene match: 10. The CDR3 DNA sequence: TGTGCCAGCAGCGAGACAGGGATGGGGTTCTACGAGCAGTACTTC. Protein product: CASSETGMGFYEQYF.

J is TRBJ2-5 and V is TRBV5-4, with 7 bases lining up with TRBD1. CDR1 is SGHNT, CDR2 YYREEE, per germline (reference sequence). The CDR3 consists of 14 residues. Germline trimming cut 4 bases from V and 3 bases from J; bases unmatched to any gene: 6. The CDR3 sequence: CASSATGEKETQYF. In DNA form, the CDR3 reads TGTGCCAGCAGCGCCACAGGGGAAAAAGAGACCCAGTACTTC. The full variable domain, completed using reference TRBV5-4 and TRBJ2-5, is ETGVTQSPTHLIKTRGQQVTLRCSSQSGHNTVSWYQQALGQGPQFIFQYYREEENGRGNFPPRFSGLQFPNYSSELNVNALELDDSALYLCASSATGEKETQYFGPGTRLLVL.

The chain combines TRBV4-2 with TRBJ1-2; D uncertain. Per germline, CDR1 LGHNA and CDR2 YNFKEQ. Trimming took off 0 bases at V and 7 bases at J, with 12 bases between the two ends. CDR3 length: 14 amino acids. The CDR3 sequence is CASSQDWGGGGYTF. The CDR3 coding sequence is TGTGCCAGCAGCCAAGATTGGGGTGGAGGTGGCTACACCTTC.

The chain has TRBV2 and TRBJ2-7; no definite D call. The germline CDR1 and CDR2 sequences are SNHLY and FYNNEI. Trimming removed 6 bases from V and 6 bases from J, with 18 bases in between. This CDR3 is 14 amino acids long. CDR3 in amino acids: CASRNPTQLIEQYF. CDR3 nucleotides: TGTGCCAGCAGGAACCCGACACAGCTTATCGAGCAGTACTTC.

A remark on this clone: One end of the junction varies from germline; a read error may be responsible. This chain joins TRBV5-1 and TRBJ2-7, with D possibly TRBD2 on 5 matching bases. This CDR3 spans 13 amino acids. Germline CDR1 reads SGHRS; CDR2 reads YFSETQ. In nucleotides, the CDR3 is TGCGCCAGCAGCTCGGGTAGAGGGCTACCCTATCGCTTC. This translates into CASSSGRGLPYRF.

The chain couples TRBV7-9 to TRBJ2-1, with D possibly TRBD2 on 6 matching bases. Deletions cut 5 bases from V and 7 bases from J, with 9 bases between. The CDR3 sequence is 12 residues long. Germline-derived CDR1 and CDR2 are SEHNR and FQNEAQ (reference sequence). Here the CDR3 reads CASSRDLNEQFF. CDR3 DNA sequence: TGTGCCAGCAGCCGGGACTTAAATGAGCAGTTCTTC.

The chain recombines TRBV30 with TRBJ1-1; 7 bases map to TRBD1. After removal of 3 bases from V and 0 bases from J, the junction contained 4 bases not matched to a gene. The CDR3 contains 14 residues. Germline CDR1 reads GTSNPN; CDR2 reads SVGIG (reference sequence). CDR3 sequence reads: CAWSTGTVNTEAFF. The CDR3 coding sequence is TGTGCCTGGAGCACCGGGACAGTGAACACTGAAGCTTTCTTT.